This TCR beta chain was observed in a study of blood T cell repertoires in COVID-19. Libraries were prepared by immunoSEQ multiplex PCR; TCRdb keeps only in-frame clonotypes and omits some of them. The sample yields tens of thousands of clones, around 80% seen once. Sequenced sample: peripheral blood. The receptor's source is an elderly woman with active or convalescent COVID-19.

As DNA, the CDR3 is TGTGCCTGGAATTTGGGCGGGCCCGGTCAGCCCCAGCATTTT. Protein product: CAWNLGGPGQPQHF. The chain uses TRBV30 and TRBJ1-5; D gene uncertain. This CDR3 is built from 14 residues. Germline lookup yields CDR1 GTSNPN and CDR2 SVGIG (reference sequence). Trimming shortened V by 4 bases and J by 6 bases, and 16 bases separated the two germline ends. The full variable domain, its missing parts supplied by reference TRBV30 and TRBJ1-5, is SQTIHQWPATLVQPVGSPLSLECTVEGTSNPNLYWYRQAAGRGLQLLFYSVGIGQISSEVPQNLSASRPQDRQFILSSKKLLLSDSGFYLCAWNLGGPGQPQHFGDGTRLSIL.